This T cell receptor (beta chain) was documented in a study of CD8 T cells in Susac syndrome. The V gene end was trimmed by 5 bases and the J gene end by 4 bases; junction bases not matched to a gene: 12. The CDR3 extends over 16 amino acids. The T cells that were sequenced for TCR beta were CD8+ and CD4+ cells from blood. The recently defined diagnostic criteria for definite or probable disease were met by the Susac syndrome patients. Random hexamers were used to reverse transcribe roughly 0.5 to 1 ug of RNA. Multiplex PCR with immunoSEQ amplified the TCR beta CDR3 across 54 Vbeta and 13 Jbeta. TCRdb processed the immunoSEQ multiplex PCR reads anew with MiXCR; each CDR3 protein has one entry. The sample lists roughly 190,000 distinct CDR3 sequences, around 90% occurring once.

The material sequenced was CD4+ T cells from PBMCs. The sequence came from a human donor with Susac syndrome. The chain links TRBV12-3 or TRBV12-4 to TRBJ1-2; TRBD1 agrees at 8 bases. The CDR3 region has the DNA TGTGCCAGCAGTCCAAGGACAGGGCTAGAACCCTATGGCTACACCTTC. It yields the protein CASSPRTGLEPYGYTF.